The T cell receptor (beta chain) described here comes from a study of shared clonotypes between healthy human individuals. Looked up from germline, CDR1 is SEHNR and CDR2 is FQNEAQ (reference sequence). Trimming cost V 1 base and J 8 bases, with 18 bases left between them. This CDR3 is built from 16 residues. Per the original methods: Because ImmunoSEQ provided only junction sequences with no quality scores, the filtering differed. The data were produced by immunoSEQ multiplex PCR, yet TCRdb's version contains in-frame clones alone and is incomplete. D and trimming come from the DNA, and the V and J calls and clone size come from that table. The sample includes approximately 510,000 clones, 79% of them seen just once. Unsorted samples, those not sorted, used some 100 million PBMCs for genomic DNA.

The V gene is TRBV7-9, the J gene TRBJ1-5, with D hard to call. The receptor was derived from a woman aged 40 to 50 in good health. Some clones in this sample may be carry-over from other donors' samples. Input material: PBMCs. The CDR3 DNA follows: TGTGCCAGCAGCTTAGGGGCGACACCCGAAAGGAAGCCCCAGCATTTT. Protein: CASSLGATPERKPQHF.